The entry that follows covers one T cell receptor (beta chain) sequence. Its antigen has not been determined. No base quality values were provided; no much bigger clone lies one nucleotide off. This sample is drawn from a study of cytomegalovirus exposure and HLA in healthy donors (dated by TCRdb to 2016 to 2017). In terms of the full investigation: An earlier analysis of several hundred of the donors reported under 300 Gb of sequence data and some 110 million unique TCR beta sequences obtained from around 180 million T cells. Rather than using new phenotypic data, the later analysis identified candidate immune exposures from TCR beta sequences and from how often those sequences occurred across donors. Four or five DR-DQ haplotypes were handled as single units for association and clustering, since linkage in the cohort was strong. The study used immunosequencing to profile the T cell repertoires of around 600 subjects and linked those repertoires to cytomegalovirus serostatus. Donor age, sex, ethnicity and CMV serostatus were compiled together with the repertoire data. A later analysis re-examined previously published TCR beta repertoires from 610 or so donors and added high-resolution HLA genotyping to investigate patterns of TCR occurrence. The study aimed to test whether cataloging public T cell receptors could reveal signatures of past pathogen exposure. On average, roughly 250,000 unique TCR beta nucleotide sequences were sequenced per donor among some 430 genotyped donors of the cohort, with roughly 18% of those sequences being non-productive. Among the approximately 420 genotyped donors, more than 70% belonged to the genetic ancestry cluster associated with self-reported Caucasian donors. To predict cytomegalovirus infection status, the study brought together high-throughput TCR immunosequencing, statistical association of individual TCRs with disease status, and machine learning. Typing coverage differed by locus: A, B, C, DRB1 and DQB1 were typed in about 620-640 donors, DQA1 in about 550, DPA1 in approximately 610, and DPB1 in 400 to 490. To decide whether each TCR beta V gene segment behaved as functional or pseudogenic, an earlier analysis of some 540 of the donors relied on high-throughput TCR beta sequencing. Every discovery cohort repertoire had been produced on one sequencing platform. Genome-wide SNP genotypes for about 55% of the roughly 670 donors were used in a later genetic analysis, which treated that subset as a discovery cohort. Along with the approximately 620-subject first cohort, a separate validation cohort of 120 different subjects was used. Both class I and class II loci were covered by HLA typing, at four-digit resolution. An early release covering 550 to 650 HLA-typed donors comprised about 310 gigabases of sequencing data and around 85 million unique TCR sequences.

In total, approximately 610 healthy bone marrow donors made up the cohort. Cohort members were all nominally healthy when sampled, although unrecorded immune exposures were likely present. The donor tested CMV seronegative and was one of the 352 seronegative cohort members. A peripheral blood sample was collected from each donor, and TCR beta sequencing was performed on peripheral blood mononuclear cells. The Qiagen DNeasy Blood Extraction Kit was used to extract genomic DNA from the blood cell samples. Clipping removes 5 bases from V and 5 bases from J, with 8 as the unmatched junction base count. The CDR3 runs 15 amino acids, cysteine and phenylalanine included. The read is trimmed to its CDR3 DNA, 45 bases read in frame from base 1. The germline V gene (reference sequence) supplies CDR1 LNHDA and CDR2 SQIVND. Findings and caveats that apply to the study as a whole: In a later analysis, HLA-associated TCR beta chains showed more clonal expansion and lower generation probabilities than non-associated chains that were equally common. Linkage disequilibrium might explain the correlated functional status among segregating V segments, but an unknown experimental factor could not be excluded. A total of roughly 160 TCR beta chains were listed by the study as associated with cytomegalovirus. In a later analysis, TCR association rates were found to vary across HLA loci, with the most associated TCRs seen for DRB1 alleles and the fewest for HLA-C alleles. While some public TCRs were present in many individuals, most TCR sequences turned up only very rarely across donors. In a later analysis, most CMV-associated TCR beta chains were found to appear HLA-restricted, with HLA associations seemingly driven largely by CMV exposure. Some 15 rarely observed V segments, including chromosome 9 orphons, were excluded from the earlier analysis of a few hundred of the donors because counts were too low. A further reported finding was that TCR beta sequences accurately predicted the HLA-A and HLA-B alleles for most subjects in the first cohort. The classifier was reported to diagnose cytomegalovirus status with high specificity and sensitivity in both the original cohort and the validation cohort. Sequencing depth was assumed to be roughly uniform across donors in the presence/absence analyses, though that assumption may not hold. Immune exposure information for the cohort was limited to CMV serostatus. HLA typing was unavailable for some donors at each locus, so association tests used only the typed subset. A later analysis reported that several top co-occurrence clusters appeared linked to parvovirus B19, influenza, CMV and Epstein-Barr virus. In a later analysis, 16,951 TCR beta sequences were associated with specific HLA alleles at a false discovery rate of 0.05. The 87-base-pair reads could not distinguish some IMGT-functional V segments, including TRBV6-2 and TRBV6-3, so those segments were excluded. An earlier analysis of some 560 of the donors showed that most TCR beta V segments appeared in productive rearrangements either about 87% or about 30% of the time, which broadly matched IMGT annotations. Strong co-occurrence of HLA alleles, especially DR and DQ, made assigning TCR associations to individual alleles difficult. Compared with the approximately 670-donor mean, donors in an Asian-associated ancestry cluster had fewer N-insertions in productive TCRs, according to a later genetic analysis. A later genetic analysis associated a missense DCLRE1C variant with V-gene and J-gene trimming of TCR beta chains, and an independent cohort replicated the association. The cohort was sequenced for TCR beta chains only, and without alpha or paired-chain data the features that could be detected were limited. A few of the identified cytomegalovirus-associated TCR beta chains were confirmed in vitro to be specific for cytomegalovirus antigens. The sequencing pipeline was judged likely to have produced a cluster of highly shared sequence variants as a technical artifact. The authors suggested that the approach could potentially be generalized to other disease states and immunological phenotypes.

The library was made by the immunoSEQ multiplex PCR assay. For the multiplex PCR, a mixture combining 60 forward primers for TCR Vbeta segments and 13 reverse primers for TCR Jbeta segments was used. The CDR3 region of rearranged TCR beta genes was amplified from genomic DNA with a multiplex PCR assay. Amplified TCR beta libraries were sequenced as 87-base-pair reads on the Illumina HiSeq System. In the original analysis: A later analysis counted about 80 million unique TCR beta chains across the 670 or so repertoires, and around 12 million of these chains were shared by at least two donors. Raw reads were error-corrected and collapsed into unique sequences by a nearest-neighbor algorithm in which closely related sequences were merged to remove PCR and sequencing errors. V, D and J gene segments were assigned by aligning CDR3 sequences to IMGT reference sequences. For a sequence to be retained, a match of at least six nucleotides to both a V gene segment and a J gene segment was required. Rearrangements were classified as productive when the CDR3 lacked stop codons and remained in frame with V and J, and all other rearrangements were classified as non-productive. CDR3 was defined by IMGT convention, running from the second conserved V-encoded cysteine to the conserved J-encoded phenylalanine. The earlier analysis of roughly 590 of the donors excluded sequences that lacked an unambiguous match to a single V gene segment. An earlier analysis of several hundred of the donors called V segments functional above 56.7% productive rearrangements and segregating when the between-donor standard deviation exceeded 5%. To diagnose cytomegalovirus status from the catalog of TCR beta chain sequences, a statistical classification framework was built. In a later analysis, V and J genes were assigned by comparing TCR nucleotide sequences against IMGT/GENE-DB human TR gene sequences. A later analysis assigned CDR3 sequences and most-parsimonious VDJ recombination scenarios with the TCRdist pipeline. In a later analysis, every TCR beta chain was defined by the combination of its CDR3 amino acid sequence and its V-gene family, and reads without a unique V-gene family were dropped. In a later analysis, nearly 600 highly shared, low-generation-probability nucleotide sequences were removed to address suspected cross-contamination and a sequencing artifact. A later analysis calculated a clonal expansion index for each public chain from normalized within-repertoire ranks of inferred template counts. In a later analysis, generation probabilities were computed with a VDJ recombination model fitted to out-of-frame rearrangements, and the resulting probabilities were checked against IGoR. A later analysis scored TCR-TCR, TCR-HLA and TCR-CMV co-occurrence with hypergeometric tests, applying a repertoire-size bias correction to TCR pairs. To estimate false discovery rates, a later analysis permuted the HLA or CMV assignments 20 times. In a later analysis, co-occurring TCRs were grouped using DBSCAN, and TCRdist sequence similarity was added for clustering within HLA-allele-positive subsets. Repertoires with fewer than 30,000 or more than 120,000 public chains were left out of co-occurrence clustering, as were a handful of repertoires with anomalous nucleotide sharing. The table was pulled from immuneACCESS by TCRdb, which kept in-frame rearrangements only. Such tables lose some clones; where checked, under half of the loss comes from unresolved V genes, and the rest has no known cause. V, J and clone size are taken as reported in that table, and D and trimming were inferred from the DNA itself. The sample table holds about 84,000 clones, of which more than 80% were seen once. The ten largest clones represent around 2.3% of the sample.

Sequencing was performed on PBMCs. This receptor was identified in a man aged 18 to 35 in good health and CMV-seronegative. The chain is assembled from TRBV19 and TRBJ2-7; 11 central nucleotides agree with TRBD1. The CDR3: CASSSGTGGQNEQYF. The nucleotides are TGTGCCAGTAGTTCTGGGACAGGGGGACAGAACGAGCAGTACTTC.